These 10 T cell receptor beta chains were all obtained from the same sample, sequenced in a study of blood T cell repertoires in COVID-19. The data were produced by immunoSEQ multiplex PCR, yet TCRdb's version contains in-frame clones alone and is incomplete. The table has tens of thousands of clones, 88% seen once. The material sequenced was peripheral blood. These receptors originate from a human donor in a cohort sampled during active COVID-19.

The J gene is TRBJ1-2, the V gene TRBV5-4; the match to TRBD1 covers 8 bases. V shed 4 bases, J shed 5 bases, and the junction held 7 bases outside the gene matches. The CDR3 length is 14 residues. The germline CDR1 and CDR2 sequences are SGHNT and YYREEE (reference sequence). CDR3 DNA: TGTGCCAGCAGCGAAAGACAGGGGTGGTATGGCTACACCTTC. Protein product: CASSERQGWYGYTF.

The CDR3 bases are TGTGCCAGCAGCCTTCAAGAAGGAGCGGGGGGGCTGACAGATACGCAGTATTTT. Residues: CASSLQEGAGGLTDTQYF. The V and J genes are TRBV4-2 and TRBJ2-3; 10 nucleotides line up with TRBD2. The CDR3 length is 18 residues. Trimming at V came to 4 bases and at J to 3 bases, leaving 13 bases not matched to a gene. Germline V CDR1 and CDR2: LGHNA, YNFKEQ.

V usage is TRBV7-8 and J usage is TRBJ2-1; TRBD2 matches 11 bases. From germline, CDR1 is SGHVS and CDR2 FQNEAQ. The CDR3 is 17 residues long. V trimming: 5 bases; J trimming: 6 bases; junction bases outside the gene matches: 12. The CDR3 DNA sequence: TGTGCCAGCAGCCCGACAGGACTAGCGGGTGTCGTCAATGAGCAGTTCTTC. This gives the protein CASSPTGLAGVVNEQFF.

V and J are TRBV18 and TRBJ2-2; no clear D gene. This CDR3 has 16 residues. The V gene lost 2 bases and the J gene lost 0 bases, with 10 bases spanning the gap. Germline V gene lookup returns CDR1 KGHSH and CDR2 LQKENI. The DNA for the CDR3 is TGTGCCAGCTCACCAGGTCCAGGAACGAACACCGGGGAGCTGTTTTTT. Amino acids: CASSPGPGTNTGELFF.

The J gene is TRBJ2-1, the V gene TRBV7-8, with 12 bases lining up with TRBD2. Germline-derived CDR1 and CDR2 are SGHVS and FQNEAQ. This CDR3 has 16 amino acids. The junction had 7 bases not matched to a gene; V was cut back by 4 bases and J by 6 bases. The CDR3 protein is CASSSLSSGGGNEQFF. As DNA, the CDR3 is TGTGCCAGCAGCTCCCTGTCTAGCGGGGGGGGCAATGAGCAGTTCTTC.

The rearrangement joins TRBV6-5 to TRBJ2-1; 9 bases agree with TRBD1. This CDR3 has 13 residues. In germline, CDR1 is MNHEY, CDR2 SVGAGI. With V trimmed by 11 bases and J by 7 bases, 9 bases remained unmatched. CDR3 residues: CAGTGGVGNEQFF. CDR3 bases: TGTGCCGGCACAGGGGGCGTGGGTAATGAGCAGTTCTTC.

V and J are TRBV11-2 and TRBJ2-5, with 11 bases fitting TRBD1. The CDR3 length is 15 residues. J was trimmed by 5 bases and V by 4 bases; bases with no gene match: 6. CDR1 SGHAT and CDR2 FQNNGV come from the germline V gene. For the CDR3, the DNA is TGTGCCAGCAGCTACGGACAGGGGGCAAGGGAGACCCAGTACTTC. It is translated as CASSYGQGARETQYF.

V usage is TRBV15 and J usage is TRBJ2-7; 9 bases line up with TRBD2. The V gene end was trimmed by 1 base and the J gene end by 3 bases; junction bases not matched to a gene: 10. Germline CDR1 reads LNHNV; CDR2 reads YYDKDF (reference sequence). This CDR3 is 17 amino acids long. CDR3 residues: CATSRVVGASGNYEQYF. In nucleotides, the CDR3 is TGTGCCACCAGCAGAGTAGTTGGCGCTAGCGGGAACTACGAGCAGTACTTC.

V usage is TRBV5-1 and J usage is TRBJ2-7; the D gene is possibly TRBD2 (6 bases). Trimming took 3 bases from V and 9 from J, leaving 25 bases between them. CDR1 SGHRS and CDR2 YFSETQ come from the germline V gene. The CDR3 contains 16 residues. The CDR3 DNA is TGCGCCAGCAGCTGGGGATTCGGGACTCGAATCCCGGGGCAGTACTTC. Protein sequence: CASSWGFGTRIPGQYF.

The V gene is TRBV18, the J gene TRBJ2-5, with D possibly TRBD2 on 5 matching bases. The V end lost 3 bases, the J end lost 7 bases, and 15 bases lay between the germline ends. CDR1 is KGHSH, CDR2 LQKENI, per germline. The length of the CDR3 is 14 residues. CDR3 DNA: TGTGCCAGCTCACCGGGAGAGACCTCCGTGACCCAGTACTTC. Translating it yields CASSPGETSVTQYF.